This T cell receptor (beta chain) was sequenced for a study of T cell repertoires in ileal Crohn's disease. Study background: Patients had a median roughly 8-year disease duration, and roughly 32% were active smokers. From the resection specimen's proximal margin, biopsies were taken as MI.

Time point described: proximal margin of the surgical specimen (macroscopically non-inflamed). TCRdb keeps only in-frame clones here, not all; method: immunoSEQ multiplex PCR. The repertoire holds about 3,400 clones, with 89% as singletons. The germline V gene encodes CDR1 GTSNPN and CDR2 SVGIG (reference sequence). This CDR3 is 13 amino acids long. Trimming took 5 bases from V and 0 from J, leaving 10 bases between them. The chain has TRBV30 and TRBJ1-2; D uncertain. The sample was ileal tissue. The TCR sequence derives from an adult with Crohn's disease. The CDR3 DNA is TGTGCCTGGGGTAGCTATTCTAACTATGGCTACACCTTC. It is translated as CAWGSYSNYGYTF.